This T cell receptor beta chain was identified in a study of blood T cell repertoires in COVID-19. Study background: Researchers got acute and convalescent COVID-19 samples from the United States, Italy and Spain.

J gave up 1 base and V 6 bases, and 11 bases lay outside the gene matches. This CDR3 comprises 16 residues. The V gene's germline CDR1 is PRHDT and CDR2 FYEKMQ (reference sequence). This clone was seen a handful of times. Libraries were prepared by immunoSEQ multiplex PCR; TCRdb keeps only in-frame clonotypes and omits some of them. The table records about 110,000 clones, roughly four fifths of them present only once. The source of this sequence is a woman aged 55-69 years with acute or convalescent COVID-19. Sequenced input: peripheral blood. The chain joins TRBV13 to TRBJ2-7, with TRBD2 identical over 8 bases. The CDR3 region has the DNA TGTGCCAGCAGTTTTACAGCGGGGGCTTCTTCCTACGAGCAGTACTTC. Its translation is CASSFTAGASSYEQYF.